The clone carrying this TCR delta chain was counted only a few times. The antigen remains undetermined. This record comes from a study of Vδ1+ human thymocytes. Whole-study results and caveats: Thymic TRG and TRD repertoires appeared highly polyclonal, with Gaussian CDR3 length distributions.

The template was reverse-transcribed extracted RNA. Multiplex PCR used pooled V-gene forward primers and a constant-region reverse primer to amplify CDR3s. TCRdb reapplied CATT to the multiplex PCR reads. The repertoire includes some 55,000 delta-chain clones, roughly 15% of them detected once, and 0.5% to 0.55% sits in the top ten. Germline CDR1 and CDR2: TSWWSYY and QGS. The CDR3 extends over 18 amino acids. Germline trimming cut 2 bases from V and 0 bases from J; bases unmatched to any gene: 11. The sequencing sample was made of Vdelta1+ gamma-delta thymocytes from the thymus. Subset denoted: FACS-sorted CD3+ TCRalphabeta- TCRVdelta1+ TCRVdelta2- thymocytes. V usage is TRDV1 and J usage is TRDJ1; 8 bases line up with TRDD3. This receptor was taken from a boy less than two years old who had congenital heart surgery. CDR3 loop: CALGEEVMGDPYTDKLIF. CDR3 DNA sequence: TGTGCTCTTGGGGAAGAAGTAATGGGGGATCCCTACACCGATAAACTCATCTTT.